A single sample gave rise to the 21 T cell receptor beta chains below, sequenced in a study of blood T cell repertoires in COVID-19. The method was immunoSEQ multiplex PCR; TCRdb's version includes in-frame clones alone and lacks a portion of them. The table records about 150,000 clones, 70% to 90% of them present only once. Input material: peripheral blood. The receptors were gathered from an elderly woman with COVID-19, enrolled during active disease.

The rearrangement uses TRBV9 and TRBJ2-6; D is uncertain. The CDR3 spans 15 residues. V was trimmed by 4 bases and J by 4 bases, leaving 12 bases between them. Germline V gene data show CDR1 as SGDLS and CDR2 as YYNGEE. The CDR3 is CASSNRGAGANVLTF. CDR3 coding DNA: TGTGCCAGCAGCAATCGAGGAGCCGGGGCCAACGTCCTGACTTTC.

The chain recombines TRBV28 with TRBJ2-5, with 7 bases that match TRBD1. The CDR3 runs 14 residues. CDR1 is MDHEN and CDR2 is SYDVKM in the germline V gene. J lost 4 bases, V lost 7 bases, and 9 bases had no gene match. DNA for the CDR3: TGTGCCAGCACCGCCCCGGGACAGCGAGAGACCCAGTACTTC. Protein product: CASTAPGQRETQYF.

The rearrangement joins TRBV18 to TRBJ2-2; no clear D gene. Between the trimmed V and J ends, which lost 0 bases and 7 bases, there was a span of 12 bases. CDR3 size: 15 residues. Germline values: CDR1 KGHSH, CDR2 LQKENI. This CDR3 is CASSPPLVQDGELFF. Here the CDR3 DNA reads TGTGCCAGCTCACCACCGTTGGTCCAGGACGGGGAGCTGTTTTTT.

V usage is TRBV4-2 and J usage is TRBJ2-7, with TRBD2 matching 9 bases. The junction had 4 bases not matched to a gene; V was cut back by 0 bases and J by 1 base. The CDR3 is made up of 16 amino acids. Germline lookup yields CDR1 LGHNA and CDR2 YNFKEQ. The CDR3 region is CASSQELAGLSYEQYF. As DNA, the CDR3 is TGTGCCAGCAGCCAAGAGCTAGCGGGGTTATCCTACGAGCAGTACTTC.

The chain carries TRBV13 and TRBJ1-2, with 8 bases lining up with TRBD1. The junction had 11 bases not matched to a gene; V was cut back by 3 bases and J by 8 bases. The germline V gene has CDR1 PRHDT and CDR2 FYEKMQ (reference sequence). The CDR3 runs to 15 residues. The CDR3 region is CASSFSLTGGGGYTF. The CDR3 nucleotides read TGTGCCAGCAGCTTCTCCCTAACAGGGGGAGGAGGCTACACCTTC.

The rearrangement links TRBV9 to TRBJ1-3; D might be TRBD1 (6 bases). The CDR3 is 14 amino acids. Germline V lookup: CDR1 SGDLS, CDR2 YYNGEE. Trimming shortened V by 3 bases and J by 2 bases, and 9 bases separated the two germline ends. The CDR3 DNA follows: TGTGCCAGCAGCGACAGGGTGGCTGGAAACACCATATATTTT. It yields the protein CASSDRVAGNTIYF.

The J gene is TRBJ1-5, the V gene TRBV3-1 (or the pseudogene TRBV3-2); TRBD1 might be the D (5 bases). The CDR3 extends over 15 amino acids. V was cut by 0 bases and J by 7 bases, with 13 bases left in between. CDR1 and CDR2 from the germline V gene are LGHDT and YNNKEL (reference sequence). The CDR3 spells CASSQDRGTRQPQHF. The CDR3, as DNA: TGTGCCAGCAGCCAAGATAGGGGCACCAGGCAGCCCCAGCATTTT.

This sequence joins TRBV19 and TRBJ2-7; D is undetermined. V lost 3 bases to trimming and J lost 7 bases, with 13 bases between them. CDR3 length: 13 amino acids. Germline CDR1 is LNHDA and CDR2 is SQIVND (reference sequence). CDR3 amino acids: CASSIPPTEEQYF. The CDR3 DNA follows: TGTGCCAGTAGTATCCCCCCTACAGAGGAGCAGTACTTC.

The CDR3 DNA follows: TGTGCCAGCATTCGGGCTAGCGCCGACAATGAGCAGTTCTTC. Protein product: CASIRASADNEQFF. The J gene is TRBJ2-1, the V gene TRBV6-5; D might be TRBD2 (6 bases). The V end was cut by 7 bases, the J end by 5 bases, with 15 bases between. CDR3 size: 14 residues. The germline V gene encodes CDR1 MNHEY and CDR2 SVGAGI.

The J gene is TRBJ2-3, the V gene TRBV2; a weak D match, TRBD2 (7 bases). V was trimmed by 6 bases and J by 6 bases, leaving 19 bases between them. Germline V gene lookup returns CDR1 SNHLY and CDR2 FYNNEI. The CDR3 runs to 15 residues. The chain's CDR3 is CASSREGVSSDTQYF. The CDR3 region has the DNA TGTGCCAGCAGCAGGGAGGGGGTTTCGTCCGATACGCAGTATTTT.

Only one count was recorded for this clone. The gene calls are TRBV5-1 and TRBJ2-1, with a weak D call TRBD1 (5 bases). In germline, CDR1 is SGHRS, CDR2 YFSETQ. Between the trimmed V and J ends, which lost 2 bases and 4 bases, there was a span of 13 bases. The CDR3 sequence is 15 residues long. The CDR3 nucleotides are TGCGCCAGCAGCTTTGTTAGGCCAGGGTACAATGAGCAGTTCTTC. This gives the protein CASSFVRPGYNEQFF.

This chain links TRBV6-5 with TRBJ1-2, with 7 bases aligning to TRBD1. V lost 5 bases to trimming and J lost 2 bases; unmatched junction nucleotides: 5. In germline, CDR1 is MNHEY, CDR2 SVGAGI. CDR3 size: 14 residues. CDR3 DNA sequence: TGTGCCAGCAGTCCGACGACAGGGAACTATGGCTACACCTTC. It codes for CASSPTTGNYGYTF.

J is TRBJ2-1 and V is TRBV7-9; the match to TRBD1 covers 7 bases. Germline V CDR1 and CDR2: SEHNR, FQNEAQ (reference sequence). The CDR3 is made up of 15 amino acids. The trim removed 5 bases at V and 4 bases at J, leaving 8 bases unmatched. CDR3 bases: TGTGCCAGCAGCCTCCAGGACAGGACATACAATGAGCAGTTCTTC. This sequence encodes CASSLQDRTYNEQFF.

The gene calls are TRBV19 and TRBJ2-3, with no clear D. The CDR3 runs 16 residues. Germline-derived CDR1 and CDR2 are LNHDA and SQIVND (reference sequence). Trimming pared 4 bases from V and 6 bases from J, leaving 20 bases between. This CDR3 reads CASSRGLGGAVDTQYF. Written as DNA, the CDR3 is TGTGCCAGTAGTAGAGGCCTAGGCGGTGCTGTGGATACGCAGTATTTT.

The chain employs TRBV9 and TRBJ2-3; D is perhaps TRBD2 (6 bases). The CDR3 spans 15 residues. CDR1 and CDR2 (germline): SGDLS, YYNGEE. Trimming took 2 bases from V and 0 from J, leaving 10 bases between them. The CDR3 DNA reads as TGTGCCAGCAGCGTGGGGGGATCTAGCACAGATACGCAGTATTTT. It specifies CASSVGGSSTDTQYF.

This clone came up a few times. The chain has TRBV2 and TRBJ2-1, with TRBD2 matching over 8 bases. The CDR3 loop spans 15 amino acids. Trimming took 2 bases from V and 10 from J; bases not matched to a gene: 10. Germline-derived CDR1 and CDR2 are SNHLY and FYNNEI. This CDR3 is CASSEMLAGGGEQFF. CDR3 nucleotides: TGTGCCAGCAGTGAAATGCTAGCGGGCGGTGGGGAGCAGTTCTTC.

CDR3 protein: CASSGRGGTEAFF. The CDR3 DNA reads as TGTGCCAGCAGCGGAAGGGGGGGCACTGAAGCTTTCTTT. This chain joins TRBV7-8 and TRBJ1-1; tentatively, D is TRBD1 (6 bases). Germline-derived CDR1 and CDR2 are SGHVS and FQNEAQ. The CDR3 is made up of 13 amino acids. Trimming removed 5 bases at V and 4 bases at J, with 11 bases between.

V and J are TRBV7-9 and TRBJ2-3; 9 bases agree with TRBD2. Germline lookup yields CDR1 SEHNR and CDR2 FQNEAQ (reference sequence). This CDR3 comprises 17 residues. V dropped 5 bases and J dropped 8; count of bases not matched to a gene: 17. The CDR3 DNA is TGTGCCAGCAGCAGACGTAATAGCGGGGGAGGGCGGGGTACGCAGTATTTT. Encoded protein: CASSRRNSGGGRGTQYF.

This chain uses TRBV6-5 with TRBJ1-2, with 7 nucleotides matching TRBD1. Germline V CDR1 and CDR2: MNHEY, SVGAGI. The CDR3 runs to 13 residues. V was pared by 2 bases and J by 5 bases, with 2 bases of the junction left unmatched. In DNA form, the CDR3 reads TGTGCCAGCAGTTACCAGGGGGAGTATGGCTACACCTTC. Its translation: CASSYQGEYGYTF.

This sequence joins TRBV14 and TRBJ1-2; D possibly corresponds to TRBD1 (5 bases). Trimming cost V 4 bases and J 8 bases, with 17 bases left between them. Germline V gene data show CDR1 as SGHDN and CDR2 as FVKESK. The CDR3 spans 14 residues. The CDR3 DNA reads as TGTGCCAGCAGCCGTGGGGACTCCCGTTGGGGCTACACCTTC. This gives the protein CASSRGDSRWGYTF. Complete variable domain (other parts from reference TRBV14 and TRBJ1-2): EAGVTQFPSHSVIEKGQTVTLRCDPISGHDNLYWYRRVMGKEIKFLLHFVKESKQDESGMPNNRFLAERTGGTYSTLKVQPAELEDSGVYFCASSRGDSRWGYTFGSGTRLTVV.

The rearrangement uses TRBV5-6 and TRBJ1-1, with D perhaps TRBD1 (6 bases). CDR3 length equals 14 residues. CDR1 is SGHDT, CDR2 YYEEEE, per germline. V lost 4 bases and J 0 bases, leaving 10 bases between the germline ends. The CDR3 reads CASSMTGMNTEAFF. In nucleotides, the CDR3 is TGTGCCAGCAGCATGACAGGCATGAACACTGAAGCTTTCTTT.